The source of this T cell receptor (beta chain) is a study of shared clonotypes between healthy human individuals. Overall study results and limits: Since donors were few, the genetic and exposure-history diversity represented was limited.

TCRdb keeps only in-frame clones here, not all; method: immunoSEQ multiplex PCR. The table has about 110,000 clones, around 68% seen once. The donors were adults (healthy and HIV-negative) with no recent acute infections or vaccinations. Only a few counts were recorded for this clone. Its specificity is unknown. Per germline, CDR1 SGHTA and CDR2 FQGTGA. V shed 5 bases and J shed 0 bases, with 12 bases lying between them. This CDR3 is built from 15 residues. Source material: memory CD8+ T cells sorted from blood. Subset reported: CD45RO+ cells pooled with CCR7-negative TemRA cells. The clonotype originates from a woman aged 30 to 39 in good health. V and J are TRBV7-3 and TRBJ2-3, with a weak D call TRBD2 (5 bases). CDR3 residues: CASSPASGSTDTQYF. The CDR3 bases are TGTGCCAGCAGCCCGGCCAGCGGTAGCACAGATACGCAGTATTTT.